Below, 20 T cell receptor beta chains from the same sample are listed, as sequenced in a study of OX40 agonist ivuxolimab in advanced cancers. Method: immunoSEQ multiplex PCR; TCRdb's copy keeps in-frame clones and lacks some. Of roughly 60,000 clones in the sample, 85% were seen once. This specimen was CD4+ or CD8+ T cells sorted from blood, taken in a trial of the OX40 agonist ivuxolimab. These receptors were obtained from an adult with an advanced solid tumor such as melanoma, head and neck, liver or kidney cancer.

This chain connects TRBV28 to TRBJ1-4; D is ambiguous. Looked up from germline, CDR1 is MDHEN and CDR2 is SYDVKM. CDR3 length: 15 residues. Trimming removed 4 bases from V and 4 bases from J, with 13 bases in between. This CDR3 is CASSSQESGNEKLFF. CDR3 coding DNA: TGTGCCAGCAGTTCCCAGGAGAGTGGTAATGAAAAACTGTTTTTT.

The rearrangement joins TRBV9 to TRBJ1-2; TRBD1 matches 10 bases. CDR1 and CDR2 from the germline V gene are SGDLS and YYNGEE. The CDR3 covers 15 residues. The J segment lost 5 bases and the V segment lost 0 bases, leaving 4 bases of the junction unmatched. Here the CDR3 DNA reads TGTGCCAGCAGCGTAGGGACAGGGGGTTTTTATGGCTACACCTTC. This encodes CASSVGTGGFYGYTF. The whole variable domain, filled in from reference TRBV9 and TRBJ1-2, reads DSGVTQTPKHLITATGQRVTLRCSPRSGDLSVYWYQQSLDQGLQFLIQYYNGEERAKGNILERFSAQQFPDLHSELNLSSLELGDSALYFCASSVGTGGFYGYTFGSGTRLTVV.

This rearrangement joins TRBV5-1 to TRBJ2-6; a possible D gene is TRBD1 (6 bases). CDR3 length: 15 amino acids. Germline V gene data show CDR1 as SGHRS and CDR2 as YFSETQ. V lost 4 bases to trimming and J lost 4 bases, with 12 bases between them. CDR3 residues: CASSPGDYGANVLTF. For the CDR3, the DNA is TGCGCCAGCAGCCCAGGGGATTACGGGGCCAACGTCCTGACTTTC.

The chain has TRBV5-1 and TRBJ2-7; TRBD2 agrees at 16 bases. This CDR3 is 17 amino acids long. The J segment lost 2 bases and the V segment lost 4 bases, leaving 6 bases of the junction unmatched. CDR1 SGHRS and CDR2 YFSETQ come from the germline V gene. CDR3 sequence reads: CASSPGLAGGLTYEQYF. DNA for the CDR3: TGCGCCAGCAGCCCGGGACTAGCGGGAGGGCTAACCTACGAGCAGTACTTC.

A single count supports this clone. The chain joins TRBV7-2 to TRBJ2-3, with no clear D. CDR1 is SGHTA and CDR2 is FQGNSA in the germline V gene. V shed 3 bases and J shed 2 bases, with 12 bases lying between them. The CDR3 has 15 residues. Here the CDR3 reads CASSLTIQLTDTQYF. As DNA, the CDR3 is TGTGCCAGCAGCTTGACCATACAACTCACAGATACGCAGTATTTT. Together with reference TRBV7-2 and TRBJ2-3, the CDR3 gives the full variable domain: GAGVSQSPSNKVTEKGKDVELRCDPISGHTALYWYRQSLGQGLEFLIYFQGNSAPDKSGLPSDRFSAERTGGSVSTLTIQRTQQEDSAVYLCASSLTIQLTDTQYFGPGTRLTVL.

The chain has TRBV5-6 and TRBJ2-7, with TRBD2 identical over 13 bases. CDR3 length: 17 amino acids. V gave up 0 bases and J gave up 2 bases; unmatched junction bases: 5. Germline V gene lookup returns CDR1 SGHDT and CDR2 YYEEEE. The CDR3, as DNA: TGTGCCAGCAGCTTGGGACTAGCGGGAGGTAGGGCCTACGAGCAGTACTTC. Protein: CASSLGLAGGRAYEQYF.

This clone was seen only once. The chain recombines TRBV6-1 with TRBJ1-6; TRBD1 is a possible D gene (6 bases). Germline CDR1 reads MNHNS; CDR2 reads SASEGT. The CDR3 runs to 14 residues. V was cut by 7 bases and J by 5 bases, with 12 bases left in between. CDR3 amino acids: CASKRDKNNSPLHF. CDR3 bases: TGTGCCAGCAAGAGGGACAAGAATAATTCACCCCTCCACTTT.

The chain links TRBV2 to TRBJ1-4; tentative D call: TRBD1 (5 bases). CDR3 size: 16 residues. Trimming pared 4 bases from V and 0 bases from J, leaving 12 bases between. Per the germline V gene, CDR1 is SNHLY and CDR2 is FYNNEI. The CDR3 reads CASSVRGPTTNEKLFF. CDR3 sequence (DNA): TGTGCCAGCAGTGTGAGGGGCCCTACAACTAATGAAAAACTGTTTTTT.

J is TRBJ1-6 and V is TRBV28; 8 positions agree with TRBD1. CDR3 length equals 15 residues. V dropped 10 bases and J dropped 0; count of bases not matched to a gene: 5. CDR1 MDHEN and CDR2 SYDVKM come from the germline V gene. This CDR3 is CATQGASSYNSPLHF. The CDR3 DNA follows: TGTGCCACCCAGGGGGCGTCCTCCTATAATTCACCCCTCCACTTT.

This chain links TRBV6-6 with TRBJ1-2; D is perhaps TRBD1 (5 bases). In germline, CDR1 is MNHNY, CDR2 SVGAGI (reference sequence). V dropped 7 bases and J dropped 8 bases, with 17 bases sitting between them. The CDR3 runs 13 residues. The CDR3 nucleotides are TGTGCCAGCACTACAGGACTGAGAGTGGGCTACACCTTC. Protein sequence: CASTTGLRVGYTF.

CDR3 residues: CASGAGLQRGHYNEQFF. The CDR3 coding sequence is TGTGCCAGCGGGGCAGGGCTCCAGCGGGGCCATTACAATGAGCAGTTCTTC. The J gene is TRBJ2-1, the V gene TRBV7-9, with TRBD2 identical over 7 bases. This CDR3 has 17 amino acids. The V segment lost 8 bases and the J segment 4 bases; nucleotides outside the gene matches: 17. The germline V gene has CDR1 SEHNR and CDR2 FQNEAQ (reference sequence). Together with reference TRBV7-9 and TRBJ2-1, the CDR3 gives the full variable domain: DTGVSQNPRHKITKRGQNVTFRCDPISEHNRLYWYRQTLGQGPEFLTYFQNEAQLEKSRLLSDRFSAERPKGSFSTLEIQRTEQGDSAMYLCASGAGLQRGHYNEQFFGPGTRLTVL.

The J gene is TRBJ2-5, the V gene TRBV9; 7 positions match TRBD2. With 2 bases clipped from V and 0 bases from J, the junction kept 10 bases outside the gene matches. The germline V gene has CDR1 SGDLS and CDR2 YYNGEE. This CDR3 spans 17 amino acids. The CDR3: CASSVEASGVYQETQYF. The CDR3 DNA follows: TGTGCCAGCAGCGTCGAGGCCAGCGGGGTGTACCAAGAGACCCAGTACTTC.

The chain links TRBV7-8 to TRBJ2-5; 10 bases fit TRBD2. Germline trimming cut 4 bases from V and 1 base from J; bases unmatched to any gene: 6. The germline V gene encodes CDR1 SGHVS and CDR2 FQNEAQ. This CDR3 region has 16 residues. CDR3 nucleotides: TGTGCCAGCAGCTACCTGCGGACTAGCGGCCAAGAGACCCAGTACTTC. Translation: CASSYLRTSGQETQYF.

This chain links TRBV29-1 with TRBJ2-2, with 8 positions matching TRBD1. Germline CDR1 reads SQVTM; CDR2 reads ANQGSEA. With 3 bases clipped from V and 6 bases from J, the junction kept 3 bases outside the gene matches. The CDR3 covers 13 residues. The CDR3 nucleotides are TGCAGCGTTGAGCAGGGGGCGGCCGGGGAGCTGTTTTTT. Its translation: CSVEQGAAGELFF.

This chain connects TRBV10-3 to TRBJ2-7; the match to TRBD1 covers 10 bases. CDR3 length equals 14 residues. Looked up from germline, CDR1 is ENHRY and CDR2 is SYGVKD. Losses at the gene ends were 10 bases for V and 7 bases for J; bases not matched to a gene: 13. CDR3 region: CASRPGTGVLEQYF. The CDR3 DNA follows: TGTGCCAGCAGGCCCGGGACAGGGGTTTTAGAGCAGTACTTC.

In this sample, this clone turned up once. The chain combines TRBV5-4 with TRBJ2-7; TRBD1 agrees at 9 bases. The trim removed 4 bases at V and 6 bases at J, leaving 8 bases unmatched. The CDR3 totals 14 residues. CDR1 and CDR2 from the germline V gene are SGHNT and YYREEE (reference sequence). CDR3 bases: TGTGCCAGCAGCCGGGGACAGGGAAATCGCGAGCAGTACTTC. Its translation is CASSRGQGNREQYF. The full variable domain, with the rest looked up from reference TRBV5-4 and TRBJ2-7, is ETGVTQSPTHLIKTRGQQVTLRCSSQSGHNTVSWYQQALGQGPQFIFQYYREEENGRGNFPPRFSGLQFPNYSSELNVNALELDDSALYLCASSRGQGNREQYFGPGTRLTVT.

The V and J genes are TRBV27 and TRBJ2-2; TRBD1 agrees at 9 bases. Unmatched junction bases numbered 14, after V lost 5 bases and J lost 7 bases. This CDR3 has 17 residues. Germline loops: CDR1 MNHEY, CDR2 SMNVEV (reference sequence). DNA for the CDR3: TGTGCCAGCAGTCATCGCCTGGGACAGGGCTGGGTCGGGGAGCTGTTTTTT. Protein sequence: CASSHRLGQGWVGELFF.

This chain links TRBV2 with TRBJ1-4; tentative D call: TRBD1 (6 bases). The germline gives CDR1 SNHLY, CDR2 FYNNEI. The ends were cut back, 5 bases at V and 5 bases at J, with 12 bases in the middle. The CDR3 runs to 14 residues. CDR3 residues: CASSFSDRNEKLFF. CDR3 nucleotide sequence: TGTGCCAGCAGTTTCTCTGACAGGAATGAAAAACTGTTTTTT. The full variable domain, its missing parts supplied by reference TRBV2 and TRBJ1-4, is EPEVTQTPSHQVTQMGQEVILRCVPISNHLYFYWYRQILGQKVEFLVSFYNNEISEKSEIFDDQFSVERPDGSNFTLKIRSTKLEDSAMYFCASSFSDRNEKLFFGSGTQLSVL.

The gene calls are TRBV2 and TRBJ1-1, with TRBD1 matching 10 bases. Trimming took 6 bases from V and 2 from J; bases not matched to a gene: 3. The germline V gene has CDR1 SNHLY and CDR2 FYNNEI. The CDR3 covers 14 residues. CDR3 residues: CASRGQGKNTEAFF. CDR3 DNA: TGTGCCAGCAGGGGACAGGGGAAAAACACTGAAGCTTTCTTT.

The rearrangement links TRBV19 to TRBJ1-1; D gene ambiguous. This CDR3 has 14 residues. V lost 3 bases to trimming and J lost 1 base, with 9 bases between them. Germline CDR1 reads LNHDA; CDR2 reads SQIVND (reference sequence). CDR3: CASSITPGNTEAFF. The CDR3, as DNA: TGTGCCAGTAGTATCACGCCGGGGAACACTGAAGCTTTCTTT.